A selection of T cell receptor beta chains follows, all from one sample in a study of T-cell memory formation after mild COVID-19. TCRdb recomputed calls from the 5' RACE reads with MiXCR, one row per CDR3 protein. The sample lists about 210,000 distinct CDR3 sequences, around 25% occurring once. Sequenced material: PBMCs or a T cell subset sorted from them (not recorded which). The receptor set was obtained from an adult woman who had mild COVID-19 (a few samples of this study predate the infection). Cell type and time point are not known. Both conserved end residues are part of each CDR3. D genes are given only for firm matches. Not all rows give a size; the values are once, few, many and, for expanded clones, a class.

size	D	V	J	CDR3	DNA
few	-	TRBV6-2/TRBV6-3	TRBJ2-3	CASSYSGWTDTDTQYF	TGTGCCAGCAGTTACTCCGGCTGGACAGACACAGATACGCAGTATTTT
few	-	TRBV12-3/TRBV12-4	TRBJ1-2	CASSLGGVSYGYTF	TGTGCCAGCAGCCTAGGGGGGGTCAGCTATGGCTACACCTTC
few	TRBD1	TRBV6-4	TRBJ1-4	CASSESAGGPNEKLFF	TGTGCCAGCAGTGAATCGGCAGGGGGACCTAATGAAAAACTGTTTTTT
-	-	TRBV4-3	TRBJ2-6	CASSQDRGTGANVLTF	TGCGCCAGCAGCCAAGATAGGGGTACGGGGGCCAACGTCCTGACTTTC
few	-	TRBV6-1	TRBJ2-3	CASSELGSTDTQYF	TGTGCCAGCAGTGAGTTGGGGAGCACAGATACGCAGTATTTT
few	TRBD1	TRBV11-2	TRBJ2-4	CASSLVGTVKNIQYF	TGTGCCAGCAGCTTAGTAGGGACAGTTAAAAACATTCAGTACTTC
-	-	TRBV7-8	TRBJ2-7	CASSITSLFGGYEQYF	TGTGCCAGCAGCATAACTAGTTTGTTTGGGGGCTACGAGCAGTACTTC
few	-	TRBV10-3	TRBJ2-1	CAISEGSGGVSYNEQFF	TGTGCCATCAGTGAAGGTAGCGGAGGAGTATCCTACAATGAGCAGTTCTTC
few	-	TRBV20-1	TRBJ1-5	CSAGRRDNRHQPQHF	TGCAGTGCGGGAAGGAGGGACAACCGGCATCAGCCCCAGCATTTT
few	TRBD2	TRBV4-2	TRBJ2-7	CASSRPGLAGGGDEQYF	TGTGCCAGCAGCCGACCGGGACTAGCGGGCGGGGGCGACGAGCAGTACTTC
-	-	TRBV5-4	TRBJ2-1	CASSLLGTSRNEQFF	TGTGCCAGCAGCCTTCTGGGGACGTCGAGAAATGAGCAGTTCTTC
-	TRBD2	TRBV2	TRBJ2-3	CANRAGSSTDTQYF	TGTGCCAACCGAGCGGGGAGTAGCACAGATACGCAGTATTTT
few	TRBD1	TRBV11-2	TRBJ2-4	CASSASPRGPKNIQYF	TGTGCCAGCAGCGCCAGCCCCAGGGGGCCCAAAAACATTCAGTACTTC
-	-	TRBV7-8	TRBJ1-5	CASSLGQGINQPQHF	TGTGCCAGCAGCTTAGGTCAGGGGATCAATCAGCCCCAGCATTTT
-	-	TRBV20-1	TRBJ2-3	CSARAFAASVPDTQYF	TGCAGTGCTAGAGCTTTTGCGGCCTCCGTCCCCGATACGCAGTATTTT
few	TRBD1	TRBV7-6	TRBJ2-7	CASSLGYRGSSYEQYF	TGTGCCAGCAGCTTAGGCTACAGGGGGAGCTCCTACGAGCAGTACTTC
few	-	TRBV7-9	TRBJ2-1	CASSSNRSSYNEQFF	TGTGCCAGCAGCTCGAACAGGAGCTCCTACAATGAGCAGTTCTTC
-	TRBD1	TRBV4-1	TRBJ2-5	CASSQVGDRKETQYF	TGCGCCAGCAGCCAAGTTGGGGACAGAAAAGAGACCCAGTACTTC
-	-	TRBV7-3	TRBJ2-1	CASSLRRDNEQFF	TGTGCCAGCAGCTTGAGGAGAGACAATGAGCAGTTCTTC
-	TRBD2	TRBV11-1	TRBJ2-2	CASSLSGTYTGELFF	TGTGCCAGCAGCTTGAGCGGGACTTACACCGGGGAGCTGTTTTTT
few	TRBD2	TRBV3-1	TRBJ2-1	CASSKRASGDNEQFF	TGTGCCAGCAGCAAAAGGGCTAGCGGGGACAATGAGCAGTTCTTC
-	-	TRBV10-3	TRBJ2-1	CAISDPLQGGYNEQFF	TGTGCCATCAGTGACCCTCTACAAGGGGGGTACAATGAGCAGTTCTTC